The clone carrying this TCR beta chain was observed at least ten times. Patients were all untreated before their thyroid surgery. These data come from a study of metastatic and nonmetastatic thyroid tumors. Study summary: Across peripheral blood and tumor or nodule tissue samples taken from malignant and benign thyroid patients, the repertoires were compared with one another.

Original data processing: To classify distant metastasis in papillary thyroid cancer, a model was built from CDR3 differences across clinicopathological groups. From the PCR reads, TCRdb re-called clones with MiXCR. TCRdb, rather than the study authors, made the V and J calls. Of fewer than 35,000 clones in the sample, over 15% were seen once. V was pared by 1 base and J by 2 bases, with 9 bases between. This CDR3 is built from 14 residues. Germline V CDR1 and CDR2: SGHAT, FQDESV (reference sequence). The specimen was blood. V usage is TRBV11-1 and J usage is TRBJ2-7; tentatively, D is TRBD1 (5 bases). The source is a male donor with papillary thyroid cancer or a benign thyroid nodule (not recorded which). Some clones in this sample may be carry-over from other donors' samples. The CDR3 DNA reads TGTGCCAGCAGCTTAGTGGCGGACACCTACGAGCAGTACTTC. It encodes CASSLVADTYEQYF.